This T cell receptor (beta chain) was retrieved from a study of T-cell reconstitution after alpha-beta-depleted transplantation in children. Study results and limitations: Surviving recipient T cells and thymic progenitors underlay high day-60 TCRbeta diversity in some patients. Several hundred expanded graft clones reportedly supplied alpha-beta T cells about two months after transplant. A year post-transplant, T-cell counts and diversity derived mostly from newly produced T cells.

Preparation of the TCRbeta library involved a method that used unique molecular identifiers. MiXCR, applied by TCRdb to the PCR reads, yields one record per CDR3 protein. The sample has 200,000 to 250,000 distinct CDR3 sequences; 7.5% to 9.5% are singletons. A note on this clonotype: Its specificity is unknown.

The CDR3 runs 15 residues. CDR1 and CDR2 (germline): SGHTA, FQGNSA. Trimming at V came to 5 bases and at J to 4 bases, leaving 8 bases not matched to a gene. The sequenced sample was PBMCs, mostly from graft donor cells, obtained 360 days after TCRalphabeta/CD19-depleted stem cell transplant. The chain has TRBV7-2 and TRBJ1-1; 9 nucleotides match TRBD1. The receptor comes from a male patient between 2 and 10 years old who had a stem cell transplant for acute myeloid leukemia, so the T cells may come from the graft donor. The CDR3 loop reads CASSIWTGASTEAFF. The CDR3 nucleotides are TGTGCCAGCAGCATCTGGACAGGGGCGAGCACTGAAGCTTTCTTT.